This T cell receptor (beta chain) was documented in a study of T cells after yellow fever vaccination. Per germline, CDR1 MNHNS and CDR2 SASEGT. V shed 7 bases and J 7 bases; nucleotides not matched to a gene: 4. This CDR3 is built from 13 residues. This clonotype was recorded a few times. Its target is not known. A universal primer site and UMIs were added as TCR cDNA was made by 5'RACE template switching. TCRdb re-called the 5' RACE reads with MiXCR, one entry per CDR3 protein. Of 300,000 or so distinct CDR3 sequences detected, 10% to 15% appear once; the ten largest clones hold roughly 0.5%. Study-wide points: The presence of abundant clonotypes contaminating from the bulk population was possible in FACS-sorted repertoires. A weaker but faster secondary response was observed, peaking on day 5 versus 15. Post-booster samples contained most primary-vaccination clones (approximately 96% CD4, 88% CD8).

The chain uses TRBV6-1 and TRBJ1-6, with 7 nucleotides matching TRBD1. Source: CD4+ T cells sorted from PBMCs, taken 45 days after the yellow fever booster vaccination. The TCR sequence derives from a man between 25 and 39 years old who received the YFV17D yellow fever vaccine. The CDR3 spells CASKRGPNSPLHF. In DNA form, the CDR3 reads TGTGCCAGCAAGAGGGGGCCCAATTCACCCCTCCACTTT.